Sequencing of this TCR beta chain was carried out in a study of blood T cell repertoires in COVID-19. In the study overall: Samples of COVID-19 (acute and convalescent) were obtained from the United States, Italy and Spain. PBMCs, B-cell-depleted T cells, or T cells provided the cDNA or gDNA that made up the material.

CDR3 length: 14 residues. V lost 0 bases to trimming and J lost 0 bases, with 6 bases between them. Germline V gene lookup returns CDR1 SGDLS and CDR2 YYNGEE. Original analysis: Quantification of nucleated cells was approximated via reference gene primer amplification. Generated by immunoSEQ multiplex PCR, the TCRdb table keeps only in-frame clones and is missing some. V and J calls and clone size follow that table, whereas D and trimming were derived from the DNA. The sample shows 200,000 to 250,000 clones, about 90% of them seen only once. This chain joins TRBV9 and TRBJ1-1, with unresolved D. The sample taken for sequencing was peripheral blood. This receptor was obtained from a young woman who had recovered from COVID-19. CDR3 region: CASSVVEVNTEAFF. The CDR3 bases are TGTGCCAGCAGCGTAGTAGAGGTGAACACTGAAGCTTTCTTT.